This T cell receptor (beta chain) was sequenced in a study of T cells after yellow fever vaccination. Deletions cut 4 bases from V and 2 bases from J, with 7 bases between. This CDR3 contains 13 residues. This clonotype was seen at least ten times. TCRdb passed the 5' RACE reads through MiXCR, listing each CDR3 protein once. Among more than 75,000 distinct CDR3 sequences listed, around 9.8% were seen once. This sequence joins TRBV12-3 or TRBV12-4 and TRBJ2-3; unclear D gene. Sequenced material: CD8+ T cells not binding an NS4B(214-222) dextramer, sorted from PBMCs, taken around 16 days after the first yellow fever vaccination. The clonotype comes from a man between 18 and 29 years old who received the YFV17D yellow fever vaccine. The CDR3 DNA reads TGTGCCAGCAGTTATACAGTCACAGATACGCAGTATTTT. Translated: CASSYTVTDTQYF.